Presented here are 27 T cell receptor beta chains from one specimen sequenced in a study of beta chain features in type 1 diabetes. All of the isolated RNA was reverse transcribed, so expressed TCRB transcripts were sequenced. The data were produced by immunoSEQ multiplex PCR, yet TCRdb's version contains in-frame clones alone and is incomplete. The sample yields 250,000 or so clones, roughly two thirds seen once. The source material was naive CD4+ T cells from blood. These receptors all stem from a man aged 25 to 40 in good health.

The CDR3 DNA reads TGTGCCAGCAGCGCCCGACAGGGGAACACTGAAGCTTTCTTT. Its protein product is CASSARQGNTEAFF. The V and J genes are TRBV9 and TRBJ1-1, with TRBD1 matching over 7 bases. Germline V gene lookup returns CDR1 SGDLS and CDR2 YYNGEE. This CDR3 spans 14 amino acids. V lost 3 bases to trimming and J lost 1 base; unmatched junction nucleotides: 3.

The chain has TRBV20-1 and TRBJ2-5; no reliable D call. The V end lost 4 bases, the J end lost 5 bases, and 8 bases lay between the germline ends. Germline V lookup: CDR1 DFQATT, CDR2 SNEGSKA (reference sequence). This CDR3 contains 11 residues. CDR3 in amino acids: CSATAGETQYF. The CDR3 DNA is TGCAGTGCTACAGCTGGGGAGACCCAGTACTTC.

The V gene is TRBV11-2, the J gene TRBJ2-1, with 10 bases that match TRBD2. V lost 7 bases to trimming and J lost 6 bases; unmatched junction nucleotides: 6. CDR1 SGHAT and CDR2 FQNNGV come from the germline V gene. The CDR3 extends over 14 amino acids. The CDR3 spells CASKTGLASNEQFF. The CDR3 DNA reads TGTGCCAGCAAGACGGGACTAGCGTCCAATGAGCAGTTCTTC.

CDR3 sequence reads: CSVGKGTNYGYTF. DNA for the CDR3: TGCAGCGTTGGAAAGGGAACTAACTATGGCTACACCTTC. V and J are TRBV29-1 and TRBJ1-2, with unresolved D. The ends were cut back, 4 bases at V and 0 bases at J, with 9 bases in the middle. The CDR3 loop spans 13 amino acids. CDR1 and CDR2 (germline): SQVTM, ANQGSEA.

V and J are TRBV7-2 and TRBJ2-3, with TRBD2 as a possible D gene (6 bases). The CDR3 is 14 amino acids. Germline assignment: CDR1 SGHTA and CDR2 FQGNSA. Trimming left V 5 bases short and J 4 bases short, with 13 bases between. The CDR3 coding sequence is TGTGCCAGCAGCCCCGGACTATTATCAGATACGCAGTATTTT. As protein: CASSPGLLSDTQYF.

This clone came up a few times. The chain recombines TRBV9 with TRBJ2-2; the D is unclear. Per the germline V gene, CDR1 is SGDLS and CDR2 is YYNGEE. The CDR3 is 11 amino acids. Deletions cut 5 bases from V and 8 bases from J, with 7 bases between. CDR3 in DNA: TGTGCCAGCAGAGGAGAGGGGGAGCTGTTTTTT. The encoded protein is CASRGEGELFF.

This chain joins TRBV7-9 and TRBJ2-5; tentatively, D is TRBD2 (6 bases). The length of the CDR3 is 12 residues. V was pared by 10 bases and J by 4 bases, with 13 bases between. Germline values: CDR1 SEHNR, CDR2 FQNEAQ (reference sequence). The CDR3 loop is CATDRGRETQYF. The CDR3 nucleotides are TGTGCCACCGACCGGGGGAGAGAGACCCAGTACTTC. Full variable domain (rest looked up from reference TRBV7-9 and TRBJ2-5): DTGVSQNPRHKITKRGQNVTFRCDPISEHNRLYWYRQTLGQGPEFLTYFQNEAQLEKSRLLSDRFSAERPKGSFSTLEIQRTEQGDSAMYLCATDRGRETQYFGPGTRLLVL.

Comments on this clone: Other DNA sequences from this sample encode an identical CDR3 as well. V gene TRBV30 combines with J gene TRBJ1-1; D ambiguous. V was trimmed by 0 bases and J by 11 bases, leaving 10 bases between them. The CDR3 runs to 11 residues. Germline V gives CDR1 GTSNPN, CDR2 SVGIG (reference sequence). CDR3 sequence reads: CAWSVQLVAFF. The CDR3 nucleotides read TGTGCCTGGAGTGTACAACTGGTGGCTTTCTTT. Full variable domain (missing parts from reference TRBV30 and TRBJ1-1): SQTIHQWPATLVQPVGSPLSLECTVEGTSNPNLYWYRQAAGRGLQLLFYSVGIGQISSEVPQNLSASRPQDRQFILSSKKLLLSDSGFYLCAWSVQLVAFFGQGTRLTVV.

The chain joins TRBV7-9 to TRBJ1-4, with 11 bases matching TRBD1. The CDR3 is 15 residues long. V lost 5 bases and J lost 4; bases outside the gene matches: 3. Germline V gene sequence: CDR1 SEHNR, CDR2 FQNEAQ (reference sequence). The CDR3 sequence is CASSRGTGGNEKLFF. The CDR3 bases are TGTGCCAGCAGCAGAGGGACAGGGGGTAATGAAAAACTGTTTTTT.

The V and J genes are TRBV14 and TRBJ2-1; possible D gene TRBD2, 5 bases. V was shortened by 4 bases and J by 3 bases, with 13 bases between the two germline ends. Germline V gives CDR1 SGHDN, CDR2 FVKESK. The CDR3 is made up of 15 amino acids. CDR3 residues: CASSPPGSYYNEQFF. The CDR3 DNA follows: TGTGCCAGCAGCCCTCCGGGATCGTACTACAATGAGCAGTTCTTC.

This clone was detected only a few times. The DNA for the CDR3 is TGTGCCTGTAGGACCGCTGGCTCACCCCTCCACTTT. This sequence encodes CACRTAGSPLHF. This sequence joins TRBV30 and TRBJ1-6; D unclear. V was shortened by 6 bases and J by 10 bases, with 13 bases between the two germline ends. Germline V gene data show CDR1 as GTSNPN and CDR2 as SVGIG (reference sequence). The CDR3 is 12 amino acids.

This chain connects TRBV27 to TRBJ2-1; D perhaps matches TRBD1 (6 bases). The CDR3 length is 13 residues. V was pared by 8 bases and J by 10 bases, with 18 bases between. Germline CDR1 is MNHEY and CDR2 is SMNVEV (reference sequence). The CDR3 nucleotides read TGTGCCAGCCCCCCTTTGGACAGATTAGAGCAGTTCTTC. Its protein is CASPPLDRLEQFF.

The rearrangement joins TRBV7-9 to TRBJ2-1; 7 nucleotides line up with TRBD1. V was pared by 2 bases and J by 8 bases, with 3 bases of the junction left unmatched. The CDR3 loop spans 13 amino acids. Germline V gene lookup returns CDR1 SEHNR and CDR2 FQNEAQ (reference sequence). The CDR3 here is CASSLRTGDEQFF. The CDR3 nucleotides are TGTGCCAGCAGCTTACGGACAGGCGATGAGCAGTTCTTC.

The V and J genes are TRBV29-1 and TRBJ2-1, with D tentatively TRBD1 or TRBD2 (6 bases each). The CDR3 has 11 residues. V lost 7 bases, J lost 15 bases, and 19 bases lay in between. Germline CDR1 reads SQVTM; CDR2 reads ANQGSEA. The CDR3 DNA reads TGCAGCGCTCTCTCGGATGAGGGGGGGTTCTTC. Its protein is CSALSDEGGFF.

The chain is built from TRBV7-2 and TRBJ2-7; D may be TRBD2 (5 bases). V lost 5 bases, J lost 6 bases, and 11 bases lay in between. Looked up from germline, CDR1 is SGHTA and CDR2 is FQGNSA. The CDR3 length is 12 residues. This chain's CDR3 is CASSHPGGEQYF. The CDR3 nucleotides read TGTGCCAGCAGCCATCCAGGAGGCGAGCAGTACTTC. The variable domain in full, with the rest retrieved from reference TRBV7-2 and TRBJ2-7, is GAGVSQSPSNKVTEKGKDVELRCDPISGHTALYWYRQSLGQGLEFLIYFQGNSAPDKSGLPSDRFSAERTGGSVSTLTIQRTQQEDSAVYLCASSHPGGEQYFGPGTRLTVT.

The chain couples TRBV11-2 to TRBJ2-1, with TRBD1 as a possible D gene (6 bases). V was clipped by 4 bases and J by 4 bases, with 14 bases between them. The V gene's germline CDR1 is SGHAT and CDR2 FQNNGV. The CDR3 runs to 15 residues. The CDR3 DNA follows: TGTGCCAGCAGCTGGGAGACAGGCGGGTACAATGAGCAGTTCTTC. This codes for CASSWETGGYNEQFF. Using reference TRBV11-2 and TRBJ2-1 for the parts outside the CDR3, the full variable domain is EAGVAQSPRYKIIEKRQSVAFWCNPISGHATLYWYQQILGQGPKLLIQFQNNGVVDDSQLPKDRFSAERLKGVDSTLKIQPAKLEDSAVYLCASSWETGGYNEQFFGPGTRLTVL.

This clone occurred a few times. The CDR3 sequence: CSVEDPRGETQYF. CDR3 coding DNA: TGCAGCGTTGAAGATCCCAGGGGGGAGACCCAGTACTTC. This rearrangement joins TRBV29-1 to TRBJ2-5; 7 bases align to TRBD1. Germline V gene lookup returns CDR1 SQVTM and CDR2 ANQGSEA. This CDR3 has 13 amino acids. V dropped 0 bases and J dropped 5; count of bases not matched to a gene: 3.

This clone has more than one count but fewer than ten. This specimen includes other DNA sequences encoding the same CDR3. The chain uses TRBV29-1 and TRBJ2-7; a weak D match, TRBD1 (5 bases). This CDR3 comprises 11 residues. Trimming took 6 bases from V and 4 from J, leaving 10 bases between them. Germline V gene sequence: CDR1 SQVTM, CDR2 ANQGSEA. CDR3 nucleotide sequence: TGCAGCGTCCAGGGTACTTACGAGCAGTACTTC. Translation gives CSVQGTYEQYF.

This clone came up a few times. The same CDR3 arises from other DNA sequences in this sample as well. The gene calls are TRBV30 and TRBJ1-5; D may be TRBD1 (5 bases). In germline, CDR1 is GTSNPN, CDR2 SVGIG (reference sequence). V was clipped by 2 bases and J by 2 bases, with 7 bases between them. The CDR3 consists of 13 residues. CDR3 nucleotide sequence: TGTGCCTGGAGTCCGACAGGCAATCAGCCCCAGCATTTT. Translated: CAWSPTGNQPQHF.

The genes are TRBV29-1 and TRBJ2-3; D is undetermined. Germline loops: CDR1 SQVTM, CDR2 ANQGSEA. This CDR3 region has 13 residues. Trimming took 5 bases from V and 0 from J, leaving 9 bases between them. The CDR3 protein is CSVPAPSTDTQYF. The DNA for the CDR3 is TGCAGCGTTCCTGCCCCCAGCACAGATACGCAGTATTTT.

For the CDR3, the DNA is TGTGCCTGGAGTGTATGGGGGAATGGCTACACCTTC. This gives the protein CAWSVWGNGYTF. V gene TRBV30 combines with J gene TRBJ1-2, with D tentatively TRBD1 (5 bases). Trimming cost V 0 bases and J 6 bases, with 8 bases left between them. The CDR3 length is 12 residues. Germline lookup yields CDR1 GTSNPN and CDR2 SVGIG (reference sequence).

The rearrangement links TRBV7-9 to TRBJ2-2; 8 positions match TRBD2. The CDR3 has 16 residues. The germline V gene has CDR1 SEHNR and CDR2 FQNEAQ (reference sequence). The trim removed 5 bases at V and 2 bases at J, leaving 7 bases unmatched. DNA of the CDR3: TGTGCCAGCAGCGTGATTAGCGGGACAAACACCGGGGAGCTGTTTTTT. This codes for CASSVISGTNTGELFF.

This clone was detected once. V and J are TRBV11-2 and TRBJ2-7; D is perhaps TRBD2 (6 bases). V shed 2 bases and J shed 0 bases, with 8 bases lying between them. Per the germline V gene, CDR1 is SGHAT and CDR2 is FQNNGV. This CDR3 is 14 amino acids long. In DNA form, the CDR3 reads TGTGCCAGCAGCTTACAGACTAGCTCCTACGAGCAGTACTTC. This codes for CASSLQTSSYEQYF.

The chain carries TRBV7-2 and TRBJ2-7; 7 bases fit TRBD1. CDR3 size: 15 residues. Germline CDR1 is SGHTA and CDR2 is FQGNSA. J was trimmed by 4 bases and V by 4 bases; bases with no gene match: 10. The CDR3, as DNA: TGTGCCAGCAGCTCCCCTCCGGGACAGCCTTACGAGCAGTACTTC. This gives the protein CASSSPPGQPYEQYF.

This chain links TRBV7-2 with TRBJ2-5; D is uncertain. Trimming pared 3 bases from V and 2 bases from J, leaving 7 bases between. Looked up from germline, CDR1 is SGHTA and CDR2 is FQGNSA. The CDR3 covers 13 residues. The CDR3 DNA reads TGTGCCAGCAGCTTTACCGCACAAGAGACCCAGTACTTC. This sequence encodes CASSFTAQETQYF. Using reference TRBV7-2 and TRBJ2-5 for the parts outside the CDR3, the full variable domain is GAGVSQSPSNKVTEKGKDVELRCDPISGHTALYWYRQSLGQGLEFLIYFQGNSAPDKSGLPSDRFSAERTGGSVSTLTIQRTQQEDSAVYLCASSFTAQETQYFGPGTRLLVL.

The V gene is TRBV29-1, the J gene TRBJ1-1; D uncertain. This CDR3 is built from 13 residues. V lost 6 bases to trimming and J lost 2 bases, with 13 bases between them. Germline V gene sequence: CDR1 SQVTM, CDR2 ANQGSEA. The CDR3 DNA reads TGCAGCGTAGAAAGGAGGTATAACACTGAAGCTTTCTTT. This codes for CSVERRYNTEAFF.

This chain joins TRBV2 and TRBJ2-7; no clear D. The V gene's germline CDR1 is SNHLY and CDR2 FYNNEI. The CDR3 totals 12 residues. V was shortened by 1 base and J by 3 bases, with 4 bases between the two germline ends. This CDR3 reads CASSEGGYEQYF. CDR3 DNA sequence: TGTGCCAGCAGTGAAGGGGGCTACGAGCAGTACTTC.